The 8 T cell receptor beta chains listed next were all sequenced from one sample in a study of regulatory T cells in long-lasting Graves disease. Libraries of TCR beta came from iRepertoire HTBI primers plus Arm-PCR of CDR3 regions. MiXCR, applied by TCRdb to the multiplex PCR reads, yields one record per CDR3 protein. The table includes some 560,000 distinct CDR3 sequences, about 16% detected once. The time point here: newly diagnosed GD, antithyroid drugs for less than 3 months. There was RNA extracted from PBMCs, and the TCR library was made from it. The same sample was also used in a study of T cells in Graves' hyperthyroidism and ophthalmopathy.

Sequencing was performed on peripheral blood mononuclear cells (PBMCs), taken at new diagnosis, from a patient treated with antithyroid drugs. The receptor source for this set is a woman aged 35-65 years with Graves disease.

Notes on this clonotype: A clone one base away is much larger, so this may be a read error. The CDR3 loop reads CATSDWSGGIYNKQFF. DNA for the CDR3: TGTGCCACCAGTGACTGGAGCGGGGGAATATACAATAAGCAGTTCTTC. The chain uses TRBV24-1 and TRBJ2-1; the match to TRBD2 covers 8 bases. CDR1 and CDR2 from the germline V gene are KGHDR and SFDVKD. The CDR3 runs to 16 residues.

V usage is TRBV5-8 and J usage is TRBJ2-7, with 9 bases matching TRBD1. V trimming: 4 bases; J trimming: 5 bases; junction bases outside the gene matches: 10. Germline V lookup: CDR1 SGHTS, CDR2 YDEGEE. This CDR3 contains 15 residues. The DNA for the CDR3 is TGTGCCAGCAGCCTTCTGGGGACAGGGATTCACGAGCAGTACTTC. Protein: CASSLLGTGIHEQYF.

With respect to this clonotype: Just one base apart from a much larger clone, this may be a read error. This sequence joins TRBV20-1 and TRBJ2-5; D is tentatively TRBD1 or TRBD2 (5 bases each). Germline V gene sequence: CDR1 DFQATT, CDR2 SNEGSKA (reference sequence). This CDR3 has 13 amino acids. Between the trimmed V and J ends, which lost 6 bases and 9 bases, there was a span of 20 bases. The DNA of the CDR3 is TGCAGTGCCAACGGGGCCGTAGAGTTGGCCCAGTACTTC. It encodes CSANGAVELAQYF.

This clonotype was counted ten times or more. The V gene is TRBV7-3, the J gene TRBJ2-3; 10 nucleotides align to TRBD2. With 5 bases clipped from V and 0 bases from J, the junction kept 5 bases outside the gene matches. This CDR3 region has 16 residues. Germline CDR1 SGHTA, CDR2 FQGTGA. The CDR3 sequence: CASSRGLAVSTDTQYF. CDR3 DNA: TGTGCCAGCAGCCGAGGACTAGCGGTGAGCACAGATACGCAGTATTTT.

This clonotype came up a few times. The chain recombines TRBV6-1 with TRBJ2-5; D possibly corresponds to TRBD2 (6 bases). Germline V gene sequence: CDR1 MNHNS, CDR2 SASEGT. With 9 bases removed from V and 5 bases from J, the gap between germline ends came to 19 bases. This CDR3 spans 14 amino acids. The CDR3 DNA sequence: TGTGCCAGTACATTAAGGGTCGCGGGGGAGACCCAGTACTTC. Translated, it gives CASTLRVAGETQYF.

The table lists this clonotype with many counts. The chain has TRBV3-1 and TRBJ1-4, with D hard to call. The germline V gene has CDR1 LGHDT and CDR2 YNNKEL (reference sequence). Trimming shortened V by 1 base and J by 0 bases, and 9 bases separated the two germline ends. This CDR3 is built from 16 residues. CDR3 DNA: TGTGCCAGCAGCCAAGTCGGCGTTGCAACTAATGAAAAACTGTTTTTT. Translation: CASSQVGVATNEKLFF. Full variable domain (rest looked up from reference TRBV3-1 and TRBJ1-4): DTAVSQTPKYLVTQMGNDKSIKCEQNLGHDTMYWYKQDSKKFLKIMFSYNNKELIINETVPNRFSPKSPDKAHLNLHINSLELGDSAVYFCASSQVGVATNEKLFFGSGTQLSVL.

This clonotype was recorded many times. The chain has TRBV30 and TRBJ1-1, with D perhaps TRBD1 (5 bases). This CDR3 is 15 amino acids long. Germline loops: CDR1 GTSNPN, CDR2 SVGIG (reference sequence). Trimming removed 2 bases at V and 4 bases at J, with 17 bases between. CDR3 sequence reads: CAWSIHSGGVTEAFF. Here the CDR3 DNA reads TGTGCCTGGAGTATACACTCGGGAGGGGTCACTGAAGCTTTCTTT. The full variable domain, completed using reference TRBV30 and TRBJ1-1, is SQTIHQWPATLVQPVGSPLSLECTVEGTSNPNLYWYRQAAGRGLQLLFYSVGIGQISSEVPQNLSASRPQDRQFILSSKKLLLSDSGFYLCAWSIHSGGVTEAFFGQGTRLTVV.

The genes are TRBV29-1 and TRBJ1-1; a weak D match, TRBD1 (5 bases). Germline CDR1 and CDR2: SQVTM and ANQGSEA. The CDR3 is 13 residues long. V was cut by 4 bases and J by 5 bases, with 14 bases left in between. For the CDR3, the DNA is TGCAGCGTTGTCCCGGTCGGGGGGACTGAAGCTTTCTTT. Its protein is CSVVPVGGTEAFF.